The 24 T cell receptor beta chains below all came from one sample that was sequenced in a study of blood T cell repertoires in COVID-19. TCRdb's copy holds only in-frame clones and misses some; the assay was immunoSEQ multiplex PCR. Here the sample spans 100,000 to 150,000 clones, about 88% being singletons. The sequenced material came from peripheral blood. The origin of the receptors is an elderly woman with acute or convalescent COVID-19.

V usage is TRBV23-1 and J usage is TRBJ1-5; D is possibly TRBD1 (5 bases). TRBV23-1 qualifies as an ORF whose function is uncertain. V was cut by 7 bases and J by 4 bases, with 11 bases left in between. The CDR3 has 13 amino acids. The CDR3 region has the DNA TGCGCCAGCACCGAGGGGAGGAATCAGCCCCAGCATTTT. Its protein is CASTEGRNQPQHF.

J is TRBJ1-5 and V is TRBV10-3; D might be TRBD1 (6 bases). Trimming pared 0 bases from V and 6 bases from J, leaving 12 bases between. The CDR3 has 15 residues. CDR1 and CDR2 from the germline V gene are ENHRY and SYGVKD. The CDR3 loop is CAISESWAGAQPQHF. The CDR3 DNA is TGTGCCATCAGTGAGTCTTGGGCAGGGGCTCAGCCCCAGCATTTT.

V and J are TRBV28 and TRBJ1-1; D might be TRBD1 (6 bases). V was clipped by 6 bases and J by 4 bases, with 18 bases between them. CDR1 is MDHEN and CDR2 is SYDVKM in the germline V gene. There are 15 residues in the CDR3. The CDR3 is CASRLAGGLSTEAFF. The CDR3 DNA follows: TGTGCCAGCAGGTTAGCGGGGGGGCTGAGCACTGAAGCTTTCTTT.

V usage is TRBV4-1 and J usage is TRBJ1-6; 9 nucleotides line up with TRBD1. The V gene end was trimmed by 0 bases and the J gene end by 7 bases; junction bases not matched to a gene: 7. Germline loops: CDR1 MGHRA, CDR2 YSYEKL. The CDR3 loop spans 17 amino acids. CDR3 amino acids: CASSQDRLGTGNSPLHF. In DNA, the CDR3 is TGCGCCAGCAGCCAAGATCGACTGGGGACAGGGAATTCACCCCTCCACTTT.

The chain has TRBV6-5 and TRBJ1-2; 7 bases are a match to TRBD1. The CDR3 length is 13 residues. V lost 6 bases to trimming and J lost 3 bases; unmatched junction nucleotides: 4. CDR1 is MNHEY and CDR2 is SVGAGI in the germline V gene. In nucleotides, the CDR3 is TGTGCCAGCAGGACAGGGATCGACTATGGCTACACCTTC. Amino acids: CASRTGIDYGYTF.

The V call is TRBV19, the J call TRBJ1-5; unclear D gene. In germline, CDR1 is LNHDA, CDR2 SQIVND (reference sequence). The CDR3 is 13 residues long. Between the trimmed V and J ends, which lost 6 bases and 11 bases, there was a span of 17 bases. CDR3 nucleotides: TGTGCCAGTAGCAGTTCTAGTAAGATGTCCCAGCATTTT. Protein product: CASSSSSKMSQHF. Drawing the rest from reference TRBV19 and TRBJ1-5, the complete variable domain is DGGITQSPKYLFRKEGQNVTLSCEQNLNHDAMYWYRQDPGQGLRLIYYSQIVNDFQKGDIAEGYSVSREKKESFPLTVTSAQKNPTAFYLCASSSSSKMSQHFGDGTRLSIL.

A single count supports this clone. The chain joins TRBV18 to TRBJ2-1; D may be TRBD1 (6 bases). CDR1 is KGHSH and CDR2 is LQKENI in the germline V gene. V gave up 5 bases and J gave up 0 bases, with 17 bases separating them. The CDR3 loop spans 17 amino acids. This CDR3 reads CASSSNLQGFSYNEQFF. DNA of the CDR3: TGTGCCAGCTCATCTAACCTACAGGGATTCTCCTACAATGAGCAGTTCTTC.

V and J are TRBV3-1 (or the pseudogene TRBV3-2) and TRBJ1-2; the match to TRBD1 covers 7 bases. Per germline, CDR1 LGHDT and CDR2 YNNKEL (reference sequence). With 5 bases clipped from V and 2 bases from J, the junction kept 2 bases outside the gene matches. The CDR3 extends over 13 amino acids. CDR3 DNA: TGTGCCAGCAGCGAGACAGGGAACTATGGCTACACCTTC. Translation gives CASSETGNYGYTF.

The V call is TRBV27, the J call TRBJ1-2, with D unclear. Germline CDR1 and CDR2: MNHEY and SMNVEV (reference sequence). This CDR3 has 12 amino acids. V was cut by 4 bases and J by 7 bases, with 10 bases left in between. The CDR3, as DNA: TGTGCCAGCAGTTCCCCCCCGGGTGGCTACACCTTC. This translates into CASSSPPGGYTF.

The gene calls are TRBV18 and TRBJ2-2; TRBD1 agrees at 8 bases. The CDR3 length is 14 residues. The germline gives CDR1 KGHSH, CDR2 LQKENI. Trimming removed 4 bases from V and 5 bases from J; junction bases left unmatched: 3. This chain's CDR3 is CASSRTGGTGELFF. As DNA, the CDR3 is TGTGCCAGCTCACGAACAGGGGGTACCGGGGAGCTGTTTTTT.

This chain uses TRBV11-3 with TRBJ1-5, with D possibly TRBD1 on 5 matching bases. This CDR3 comprises 13 residues. CDR1 is SGHNT and CDR2 is YENEEA in the germline V gene. The CDR3 protein is CGRGPGRCQPQHF. The DNA of the CDR3 is TGTGGAAGAGGTCCAGGGCGCTGTCAGCCCCAGCATTTT.

The chain uses TRBV28 and TRBJ2-5, with D possibly matching TRBD2 (6 bases). CDR3 length: 13 amino acids. Trimming took off 4 bases at V and 4 bases at J, with 10 bases between the two ends. Germline V gives CDR1 MDHEN, CDR2 SYDVKM. The CDR3 spells CASSSAGRETQYF. The CDR3 nucleotides are TGTGCCAGCAGTTCCGCGGGGCGAGAGACCCAGTACTTC.

The chain employs TRBV28 and TRBJ1-2; possible D gene TRBD1, 6 bases. The germline gives CDR1 MDHEN, CDR2 SYDVKM. The CDR3 sequence is 13 residues long. The ends were cut back, 6 bases at V and 8 bases at J, with 16 bases in the middle. This CDR3 reads CASSRGGADGYTF. DNA of the CDR3: TGTGCCAGCAGCCGGGGGGGGGCGGACGGCTACACCTTC.

The chain is built from TRBV5-4 and TRBJ2-7; 7 nucleotides align to TRBD1. The germline gives CDR1 SGHNT, CDR2 YYREEE (reference sequence). The CDR3 sequence is 16 residues long. The V gene end was trimmed by 0 bases and the J gene end by 1 base; junction bases not matched to a gene: 7. The CDR3 reads CASSLALGRGSYEQYF. CDR3 coding DNA: TGTGCCAGCAGCTTGGCCTTGGGCAGGGGGTCCTACGAGCAGTACTTC.

This sequence joins TRBV4-1 and TRBJ1-2; 9 bases map to TRBD1. The length of the CDR3 is 17 residues. Per germline, CDR1 MGHRA and CDR2 YSYEKL. The V segment lost 0 bases and the J segment 8 bases; nucleotides outside the gene matches: 13. The CDR3 protein is CASSQDRGQGVGRGYTF. The DNA for the CDR3 is TGCGCCAGCAGCCAAGATCGGGGACAGGGAGTAGGTAGGGGCTACACCTTC.

The rearrangement links TRBV11-2 to TRBJ1-2; D remains unclear. V dropped 5 bases and J dropped 2 bases, with 3 bases sitting between them. The CDR3 consists of 11 residues. CDR1 and CDR2 (germline): SGHAT, FQNNGV. The CDR3 bases are TGTGCCAGCAGCCTAAACTATGGCTACACCTTC. Protein: CASSLNYGYTF.

The V and J genes are TRBV18 and TRBJ2-5; tentative D call: TRBD1 (5 bases). The germline V gene has CDR1 KGHSH and CDR2 LQKENI. This CDR3 region has 13 residues. Trimming took off 1 base at V and 5 bases at J, with 8 bases between the two ends. CDR3 loop: CASSPLTVETQYF. As DNA, the CDR3 is TGTGCCAGCTCACCACTGACAGTGGAGACCCAGTACTTC.

This chain uses TRBV15 with TRBJ2-3, with a weak D call TRBD1 (5 bases). Germline CDR1 and CDR2: LNHNV and YYDKDF (reference sequence). The CDR3 contains 13 residues. The V end was cut by 4 bases, the J end by 2 bases, with 7 bases between. This CDR3 is CATSKGPTDTQYF. CDR3 sequence (DNA): TGTGCCACCAGCAAGGGGCCCACAGATACGCAGTATTTT. Filled out from reference TRBV15 and TRBJ2-3, the complete variable domain reads DAMVIQNPRYQVTQFGKPVTLSCSQTLNHNVMYWYQQKSSQAPKLLFHYYDKDFNNEADTPDNFQSRRPNTSFCFLDIRSPGLGDTAMYLCATSKGPTDTQYFGPGTRLTVL.

The chain combines TRBV28 with TRBJ1-2; tentatively, D is TRBD1 (5 bases). V was pared by 2 bases and J by 5 bases, with 12 bases between. The CDR3 covers 14 residues. Germline CDR1 is MDHEN and CDR2 is SYDVKM. CDR3 region: CASSLPRVGYGYTF. CDR3 nucleotide sequence: TGTGCCAGCAGTTTACCCAGGGTAGGGTATGGCTACACCTTC.

The chain links TRBV18 to TRBJ1-2; 10 positions match TRBD1. The germline V gene has CDR1 KGHSH and CDR2 LQKENI. V was pared by 2 bases and J by 7 bases, with 1 base of the junction left unmatched. The CDR3 runs 13 residues. The CDR3 loop is CASSPGTGAGYTF. The CDR3 DNA sequence: TGTGCCAGCTCACCAGGGACAGGGGCTGGCTACACCTTC. The complete variable domain, with remaining parts taken from reference TRBV18 and TRBJ1-2, reads NAGVMQNPRHLVRRRGQEARLRCSPMKGHSHVYWYRQLPEEGLKFMVYLQKENIIDESGMPKERFSAEFPKEGPSILRIQQVVRGDSAAYFCASSPGTGAGYTFGSGTRLTVV.

This clone was seen only once. The chain couples TRBV6-5 to TRBJ1-6; possibly TRBD1 for D (5 bases). The germline V gene has CDR1 MNHEY and CDR2 SVGAGI. The V end lost 6 bases, the J end lost 5 bases, and 14 bases lay between the germline ends. This CDR3 comprises 15 residues. DNA of the CDR3: TGTGCCAGCAGAAAAACAGGCTTGGATAATTCACCCCTCCACTTT. Translating it yields CASRKTGLDNSPLHF.

The rearrangement joins TRBV5-6 to TRBJ1-5; D possibly corresponds to TRBD1 (6 bases). This CDR3 region has 17 residues. Germline CDR1 is SGHDT and CDR2 is YYEEEE. The germline V and J ends were trimmed by 5 bases and 0 bases, with 18 bases remaining between them. CDR3 protein: CASSRRRGRGSNQPQHF. CDR3 DNA sequence: TGTGCCAGCAGTCGGCGCAGGGGAAGGGGTAGCAATCAGCCCCAGCATTTT.

This chain connects TRBV11-2 to TRBJ2-2, with TRBD1 matching 9 bases. This CDR3 is 16 amino acids long. V dropped 4 bases and J dropped 5; count of bases not matched to a gene: 8. Germline CDR1 and CDR2: SGHAT and FQNNGV. Written as DNA, the CDR3 is TGTGCCAGCAGCTCCCGACAGGGGGTGTCAACCGGGGAGCTGTTTTTT. As protein: CASSSRQGVSTGELFF.

The V call is TRBV6-1, the J call TRBJ1-5; D call uncertain. V shed 2 bases and J shed 6 bases, with 14 bases lying between them. Germline CDR1 MNHNS, CDR2 SASEGT. The CDR3 totals 15 residues. CDR3 coding DNA: TGTGCCAGCAGTGAACGGGCAGCCCGGGGTCAGCCCCAGCATTTT. As protein: CASSERAARGQPQHF.